This entry describes one TCR beta chain. This clone was seen once. The target of this receptor is not known. One base away there is no much larger clone; base qualities are not given. Patients with autoimmune disease history or receiving systemic immunosuppression were excluded from the trial. Peripheral blood for TCR sequencing was collected from all dose cohorts at baseline, on cycle 4 day 1, and on cycle 7 day 1. Samples came from an open-label, multicenter, first-in-human phase I dose-escalation trial of ivuxolimab. Adults with locally advanced or metastatic melanoma, renal cell carcinoma, hepatocellular carcinoma or head and neck squamous cell carcinoma were enrolled in the trial. Before TCR sequencing, CD4+ T cells and CD8+ T cells from peripheral blood were sorted into separate populations. The sample comes from a study of OX40 agonist ivuxolimab in advanced cancers. About the investigation overall: Ivuxolimab was a fully human IgG2 agonistic monoclonal antibody targeting the costimulatory receptor OX40 (CD134). Intravenous ivuxolimab was administered to patients every 2 weeks at six dose levels: 0.01, 0.1, 0.3, 1.5, 3 and 10 mg/kg. A male proportion of roughly 80% and a mean age of roughly 55 years, ranging from 23 to 79, were recorded for the dose-escalation cohort. Of the approximately 54 patients in dose escalation, 19 had hepatocellular carcinoma, approximately 15 had melanoma, 9 had renal cell carcinoma and 9 had head and neck cancer. Peripheral TCRbeta sequencing aimed to test whether ivuxolimab altered TCR sequence diversity and caused clonal T-cell expansion. Three dose-escalation patients achieved partial responses, one with hepatocellular carcinoma and two with cutaneous melanoma. The paper describes the monotherapy dose-escalation part (N of about 57 patients) of the phase I trial of ivuxolimab. Prior anti-PD-1, anti-PD-L1 or anti-CTLA-4 therapy was permitted, and approximately 40% of dose-escalation patients had received checkpoint inhibitors.

From a lookup of the germline V gene (reference sequence), CDR1 and CDR2 are LNHNV and YYDKDF. Spanning cysteine to phenylalanine, the CDR3 consists of 16 amino acids. The sequence is cut down to CDR3 DNA, 48 bases in frame from base 1. V gives up 0 bases and J gives up 1 base, and the segment between their germline ends measures 10 bases. Genomic DNA was extracted from sorted cells for sequencing of the TCRbeta CDR3 region. The immunoSEQ Assay was used for sequencing of TCRbeta CDR3 regions. What TCRdb holds here is the immuneACCESS table cut down to in-frame rearrangements. Part of the clones is not present; checked against another copy, under half of the missing clones reflect an unresolved V gene, and the others are unexplained. The sample contains around 140,000 clones, approximately 90% of them found a single time. 0.85% to 1.4% of the sample rests with the top ten. Beyond this particular receptor, the publication reports: After ivuxolimab, CD8+ T cells had more expanded clones than CD4+ T cells on average. In the 0.1-3.0 mg/kg groups, partial responders had among the lowest normalized peripheral clonal expansion, particularly in CD8+ T cells. The antigen specificity of the clonally expanded peripheral T cells was not determined. Low levels of normalized T-cell clonal expansion were also seen in some patients who did not respond. At doses from 0.1 to 3.0 mg/kg, clonal expansion was seen in both CD4+ and CD8+ blood T cells between baseline and week 6.

The receptor's source is an adult with an advanced solid tumor such as melanoma, head and neck, liver or kidney cancer. The sequence joins TRBV15 to TRBJ1-5; the best D guess is TRBD1, with 6 bases matching. This material consisted of CD4+ or CD8+ T cells sorted from blood, taken in a trial of the OX40 agonist ivuxolimab. The CDR3 region: CATSREGGTSNQPQHF. The bases read TGTGCCACCAGCAGAGAAGGGGGAACCAGCAATCAGCCCCAGCATTTT.